Below are 23 T cell receptor beta chains sequenced from a single sample in a study of blood T cell repertoires in COVID-19. Libraries were prepared by immunoSEQ multiplex PCR; TCRdb keeps only in-frame clonotypes and omits some of them. The sample includes 97,000 or so clones, around 86% of them seen just once. What was sequenced was peripheral blood. These receptors came from a middle-aged man with active or convalescent COVID-19.

The chain couples TRBV5-1 to TRBJ1-2; D perhaps matches TRBD1 (5 bases). Per germline, CDR1 SGHRS and CDR2 YFSETQ. This CDR3 region has 13 residues. V lost 4 bases and J 3 bases, leaving 10 bases between the germline ends. The CDR3 nucleotides are TGCGCCAGCAGCCAGGGTGAGGACTATGGCTACACCTTC. Residues: CASSQGEDYGYTF.

The chain combines TRBV5-4 with TRBJ2-1; D perhaps matches TRBD1 (5 bases). The germline CDR1 and CDR2 sequences are SGHNT and YYREEE (reference sequence). CDR3 size: 16 residues. V lost 0 bases to trimming and J lost 5 bases, with 15 bases between them. The CDR3 nucleotides are TGTGCCAGCAGCTTGGGTGGGGCTGTACAGAACAATGAGCAGTTCTTC. Translating gives CASSLGGAVQNNEQFF. The full variable domain, completed using reference TRBV5-4 and TRBJ2-1, is ETGVTQSPTHLIKTRGQQVTLRCSSQSGHNTVSWYQQALGQGPQFIFQYYREEENGRGNFPPRFSGLQFPNYSSELNVNALELDDSALYLCASSLGGAVQNNEQFFGPGTRLTVL.

This chain joins TRBV10-3 and TRBJ2-5; possible D gene TRBD1, 5 bases. This CDR3 contains 16 residues. The germline gives CDR1 ENHRY, CDR2 SYGVKD. Trimming took 0 bases from V and 5 from J, leaving 16 bases between them. The CDR3: CAISESLQGTSETQYF. The DNA for the CDR3 is TGTGCCATCAGTGAGTCTCTCCAGGGTACGTCGGAGACCCAGTACTTC.

The chain links TRBV5-8 to TRBJ2-1, with a weak D call TRBD1 (5 bases). This CDR3 is built from 13 residues. The V and J ends lost 0 bases and 10 bases respectively, with 11 bases between them. The germline V gene has CDR1 SGHTS and CDR2 YDEGEE. This CDR3 is CASSLGSGREQFF. CDR3 bases: TGTGCCAGCAGCTTGGGCTCAGGGCGAGAGCAGTTCTTC.

The chain joins TRBV9 to TRBJ2-5, with D perhaps TRBD1 (5 bases). Germline V lookup: CDR1 SGDLS, CDR2 YYNGEE. V lost 4 bases to trimming and J lost 1 base, with 8 bases between them. The CDR3 has 13 amino acids. The CDR3 region has the DNA TGTGCCAGCAGCAGGACACGCCAAGAGACCCAGTACTTC. It yields the protein CASSRTRQETQYF.

CDR3 nucleotides: TGTGCCAGTAGTGGTGGCGGGGGGGCTGAGACCCAGTACTTC. Translating it yields CASSGGGGAETQYF. The genes are TRBV19 and TRBJ2-5; 9 positions match TRBD2. The length of the CDR3 is 14 residues. Trimming took 5 bases from V and 5 from J; bases not matched to a gene: 6. Germline values: CDR1 LNHDA, CDR2 SQIVND (reference sequence). The entire variable domain, with the rest obtained from reference TRBV19 and TRBJ2-5, is as follows: DGGITQSPKYLFRKEGQNVTLSCEQNLNHDAMYWYRQDPGQGLRLIYYSQIVNDFQKGDIAEGYSVSREKKESFPLTVTSAQKNPTAFYLCASSGGGGAETQYFGPGTRLLVL.

The chain has TRBV6-5 and TRBJ2-3, with 7 bases identical to TRBD2. The CDR3 is 14 residues long. From germline, CDR1 is MNHEY and CDR2 SVGAGI. V trimming: 2 bases; J trimming: 2 bases; junction bases outside the gene matches: 1. CDR3: CASSYLADTDTQYF. The CDR3 region has the DNA TGTGCCAGCAGTTACCTAGCGGACACAGATACGCAGTATTTT.

This clone came up once. This chain uses TRBV6-2 or TRBV6-3 with TRBJ2-3, with 12 bases identical to TRBD2. CDR3 length equals 17 residues. Trimming removed 3 bases from V and 4 bases from J; junction bases left unmatched: 8. Germline CDR1 and CDR2: MNHEY and SVGEGT. The chain's CDR3 is CASSYHGASGGADTQYF. The CDR3 coding sequence is TGTGCCAGCAGTTATCACGGGGCTAGCGGGGGGGCAGATACGCAGTATTTT.

This clone was picked up a small number of times. The chain joins TRBV2 to TRBJ1-2; TRBD1 is a possible D gene (5 bases). The germline V gene encodes CDR1 SNHLY and CDR2 FYNNEI. The V end was cut by 4 bases, the J end by 4 bases, with 13 bases between. This CDR3 contains 14 residues. CDR3 in amino acids: CASSVGGVTYGYTF. In DNA, the CDR3 is TGTGCCAGCAGTGTAGGAGGGGTGACCTATGGCTACACCTTC.

J is TRBJ1-5 and V is TRBV7-9; 11 positions agree with TRBD1. Looked up from germline, CDR1 is SEHNR and CDR2 is FQNEAQ (reference sequence). With 5 bases clipped from V and 3 bases from J, the junction kept 9 bases outside the gene matches. The CDR3 contains 17 residues. As DNA, the CDR3 is TGTGCCAGCAGCCCCGGGACAGGGGGTTCTTTCAATCAGCCCCAGCATTTT. This translates into CASSPGTGGSFNQPQHF.

The chain couples TRBV6-5 to TRBJ1-1; 9 positions agree with TRBD1. The V gene's germline CDR1 is MNHEY and CDR2 SVGAGI. The V and J ends lost 5 bases and 5 bases, in that order; junction bases with no gene match: 9. The CDR3 contains 15 residues. The chain's CDR3 is CASSTGQGRGTEAFF. In nucleotides, the CDR3 is TGTGCCAGCAGTACGGGACAGGGCCGAGGAACTGAAGCTTTCTTT.

The chain couples TRBV10-3 to TRBJ1-2; a possible D gene is TRBD1 (5 bases). CDR3 size: 12 residues. With 4 bases removed from V and 7 bases from J, the gap between germline ends came to 10 bases. In germline, CDR1 is ENHRY, CDR2 SYGVKD. DNA for the CDR3: TGTGCCATCAGTGTACACGGGGGTGGCTACACCTTC. This sequence encodes CAISVHGGGYTF.

This clone has just a few counts. The V call is TRBV19, the J call TRBJ1-6; no clear D gene. V was cut by 6 bases and J by 9 bases, with 9 bases left in between. Germline V gene lookup returns CDR1 LNHDA and CDR2 SQIVND (reference sequence). This CDR3 has 12 residues. For the CDR3, the DNA is TGTGCCAGTAGCGATCCAGGTTCACCCCTCCACTTT. Translated: CASSDPGSPLHF. The full variable domain, in which reference TRBV19 and TRBJ1-6 provide the parts outside the CDR3, is DGGITQSPKYLFRKEGQNVTLSCEQNLNHDAMYWYRQDPGQGLRLIYYSQIVNDFQKGDIAEGYSVSREKKESFPLTVTSAQKNPTAFYLCASSDPGSPLHFGNGTRLTVT.

The chain joins TRBV28 to TRBJ1-3; a possible D gene is TRBD1 (6 bases). The V gene's germline CDR1 is MDHEN and CDR2 SYDVKM. The V end was cut by 4 bases, the J end by 5 bases, with 21 bases between. The CDR3 spans 17 residues. The CDR3: CASSSPGHLIFRNTIYF. CDR3 nucleotide sequence: TGTGCCAGCAGTTCGCCGGGACATCTTATTTTTAGAAACACCATATATTTT.

The chain combines TRBV5-1 with TRBJ1-1; D is ambiguous. CDR1 is SGHRS and CDR2 is YFSETQ in the germline V gene. The CDR3 has 14 residues. The V end was cut by 6 bases, the J end by 1 base, with 13 bases between. The CDR3 is CASMESTGNTEAFF. Here the CDR3 DNA reads TGCGCCAGCATGGAATCGACGGGGAACACTGAAGCTTTCTTT. Looking up the rest from reference TRBV5-1 and TRBJ1-1 gives the full variable domain: KAGVTQTPRYLIKTRGQQVTLSCSPISGHRSVSWYQQTPGQGLQFLFEYFSETQRNKGNFPGRFSGRQFSNSRSEMNVSTLELGDSALYLCASMESTGNTEAFFGQGTRLTVV.

V gene TRBV24-1 combines with J gene TRBJ2-1; 12 nucleotides align to TRBD2. After removal of 4 bases from V and 8 bases from J, the junction contained 8 bases not matched to a gene. The V gene's germline CDR1 is KGHDR and CDR2 SFDVKD. This CDR3 spans 16 amino acids. The chain's CDR3 is CATSDRLAGDPHEQFF. In nucleotides, the CDR3 is TGTGCCACCAGTGACCGACTAGCGGGGGATCCTCATGAGCAGTTCTTC.

The chain uses TRBV5-3 and TRBJ2-3; a weak D match, TRBD2 (5 bases). TRBV5-3 qualifies as an ORF whose function is uncertain. V lost 5 bases to trimming and J lost 6 bases, with 13 bases between them. CDR3 length: 13 residues. CDR3 nucleotides: TGTGCCAGAAGTGGAATGAGAGGGGATACGCAGTATTTT. Protein sequence: CARSGMRGDTQYF.

The chain links TRBV18 to TRBJ2-1; 9 bases agree with TRBD1. V trimming: 4 bases; J trimming: 5 bases; junction bases outside the gene matches: 3. CDR1 is KGHSH and CDR2 is LQKENI in the germline V gene. This CDR3 has 14 residues. DNA of the CDR3: TGTGCCAGCTCACGGACAGGGGTCAACAATGAGCAGTTCTTC. It codes for CASSRTGVNNEQFF. The full variable domain, in which reference TRBV18 and TRBJ2-1 provide the parts outside the CDR3, is NAGVMQNPRHLVRRRGQEARLRCSPMKGHSHVYWYRQLPEEGLKFMVYLQKENIIDESGMPKERFSAEFPKEGPSILRIQQVVRGDSAAYFCASSRTGVNNEQFFGPGTRLTVL.

This clone appeared a few times. The chain combines TRBV27 with TRBJ1-5; D perhaps matches TRBD1 (5 bases). The CDR3 contains 14 residues. Looked up from germline, CDR1 is MNHEY and CDR2 is SMNVEV (reference sequence). Trimming cost V 5 bases and J 1 base, with 9 bases left between them. Written as DNA, the CDR3 is TGTGCCAGCAGTCGGCAGGGCAGCAATCAGCCCCAGCATTTT. It codes for CASSRQGSNQPQHF.

The genes are TRBV7-9 and TRBJ2-1; 14 bases are a match to TRBD2. CDR3 length: 15 residues. Losses at the gene ends were 3 bases for V and 9 bases for J; bases not matched to a gene: 4. CDR1 is SEHNR, CDR2 FQNEAQ, per germline (reference sequence). As DNA, the CDR3 is TGTGCCAGCAGCTTCGGACTAGCGGGGGGCTCTGAGCAGTTCTTC. Translated, it gives CASSFGLAGGSEQFF.

The J gene is TRBJ1-2, the V gene TRBV3-1 (or the pseudogene TRBV3-2); 8 bases line up with TRBD1. The junction had 2 bases not matched to a gene; V was cut back by 3 bases and J by 8 bases. Germline CDR1 is LGHDT and CDR2 is YNNKEL (reference sequence). The CDR3 is 12 residues long. In DNA form, the CDR3 reads TGTGCCAGCAGCCAGGGGACAGGAGGCTACACCTTC. It is translated as CASSQGTGGYTF.

V usage is TRBV28 and J usage is TRBJ2-3; D possibly corresponds to TRBD2 (6 bases). Deletions cut 5 bases from V and 3 bases from J, with 9 bases between. The CDR3 loop spans 13 amino acids. Germline V gene sequence: CDR1 MDHEN, CDR2 SYDVKM. CDR3: CASSNGGTDTQYF. The CDR3 nucleotides read TGTGCCAGCAGTAACGGGGGAACAGATACGCAGTATTTT.

V usage is TRBV20-1 and J usage is TRBJ2-5; D is perhaps TRBD1 (5 bases). The germline CDR1 and CDR2 sequences are DFQATT and SNEGSKA (reference sequence). The CDR3 has 11 residues. CDR3: CRSRDRETQYF. In DNA, the CDR3 is TGCAGGAGCAGGGATCGAGAGACCCAGTACTTC.